Listed below are T cell receptor beta chains from one sample, sequenced in a study of T cell responses to AZD1222 COVID-19 vaccine. The protocol was immunoSEQ multiplex PCR, while the TCRdb copy is restricted to in-frame clones and leaves out a portion. The sample lists about 170,000 clones, 70% to 90% occurring once. The input for sequencing was peripheral blood, taken 28 days after the second dose of the MenACWY control vaccine. The receptors derive from an adult who received the MenACWY meningococcal vaccine as a control. Each CDR3 is given with its conserved first and last residue. The D gene is left open where the match is weak. Size is stated for part of the rows, as once, few or many counts, or as a class when the clone is expanded.

>TRBJ2-7|once|TRBV29-1|-
TGCAGCGCTTCTACTAGGAACTCCTACGAGCAGTACTTC
CSASTRNSYEQYF
>TRBJ1-1|-|TRBV4-3|-
TGCGCCAGCAGCCAAGATAAGGCAGGGAACACTGAAGCTTTCTTT
CASSQDKAGNTEAFF
>TRBJ2-3|-|TRBV18|-
TGTGCCAGCTCACCTCCGAGGGTGGTAGATACGCAGTATTTT
CASSPPRVVDTQYF
>TRBJ2-3|-|TRBV7-2|-
TGTGCCAGCAGCTTAGCCCGGGGAAATACGCAGTATTTT
CASSLARGNTQYF
>TRBJ2-3|once|TRBV28|TRBD2
TGTGCCAGCATAATCCGGCTAGCGGGAGGGCCCATCGGCGCCAAAGGGGATACGCAGTATTTT
CASIIRLAGGPIGAKGDTQYF
>TRBJ2-7|-|TRBV6-5|-
TGTGCCAGCAGTTACTCCATGTCACGCGAGCAGTACTTC
CASSYSMSREQYF
>TRBJ2-7|-|TRBV2|-
TGTGCCAGCCTACACAGGGATACCTACGAGCAGTACTTC
CASLHRDTYEQYF
>TRBJ2-7|-|TRBV11-1|-
TGTGCCAGCAGCTTCGGGACTCTACGCTACGAGCAGTACTTC
CASSFGTLRYEQYF
>TRBJ1-4|-|TRBV7-2|-
TGTGCCAGCAGCGGGGGAGCCGGGAACAATGAAAAACTGTTTTTT
CASSGGAGNNEKLFF
>TRBJ2-7|-|TRBV5-4|-
TGTGCCAGCAGCTTGGGGGCCAGAGACGAGCAGTACTTC
CASSLGARDEQYF
>TRBJ1-3|-|TRBV7-9|-
TGTGCCAGCAGCTTACCGGGAAACACCATATATTTT
CASSLPGNTIYF
>TRBJ2-7|-|TRBV11-2|-
TGTGCCAGCAGCTTGACGGGTGCCTACGAGCAGTACTTC
CASSLTGAYEQYF
>TRBJ1-3|-|TRBV6-5|-
TGTGCCACCTCATCGTCTGGAAACACCATATATTTT
CATSSSGNTIYF
>TRBJ1-1|-|TRBV3-1/TRBV3-2|-
TGTGCCAGCAGCTTCCACGGAATGAACACTGAAGCTTTCTTT
CASSFHGMNTEAFF
>TRBJ2-7|-|TRBV6-1|-
TGTGCCAGCAGTGAAGCGTCGGAGCTTTACGAGCAGTACTTC
CASSEASELYEQYF
>TRBJ1-1|-|TRBV19|-
TGTGCCAGTAGTATGAGGGGGAGTGAAGCTTTCTTT
CASSMRGSEAFF
>TRBJ2-1|-|TRBV28|TRBD2
TGTGCCAGCAGTATGAGGCGGGAGTTAGGTGAGCAGTTCTTC
CASSMRRELGEQFF
>TRBJ2-7|-|TRBV27|TRBD1
TGTGCCAGCTCCCCAGGACAGGGGGCCGGCTCCTACGAGCAGTACTTC
CASSPGQGAGSYEQYF
>TRBJ2-1|-|TRBV25-1|-
TGTGCCAGCAGTGAATTGTGGGAAGGTGTCAGCTCCTACAATGAGCAGTTCTTC
CASSELWEGVSSYNEQFF
>TRBJ2-5|-|TRBV19|-
TGTGCCAGTAGTATGCCTAAGACTGGAAGAAAAGAGACCCAGTACTTC
CASSMPKTGRKETQYF
>TRBJ1-2|-|TRBV18|TRBD1
TGTGCCAGCTCACCCCCCACGAGGGACAGGCTAAATGGCTACACCTTC
CASSPPTRDRLNGYTF
>TRBJ2-7|-|TRBV5-1|TRBD2
TGCGCCAGCAGGGAGGGGACTAGCGGGAGGGGGCTCTACGAGCAGTACTTC
CASREGTSGRGLYEQYF
>TRBJ1-2|-|TRBV9|-
TGTGCCAGCAGCGCCGACATAACCGGGACCTATGGCTACACCTTC
CASSADITGTYGYTF
>TRBJ1-2|-|TRBV4-3|-
TGCGCCAGCAGCCAACTACAGAACTATGGCTACACCTTC
CASSQLQNYGYTF
>TRBJ1-4|once|TRBV7-2|TRBD1
TGTGCCAGCAGATACGGGACAGGGGCGGGGGAAAAACTGTTTTTT
CASRYGTGAGEKLFF
>TRBJ2-1|-|TRBV10-3|-
TGTGCCATCTCATCTGGAGAAAGCTCCTACAATGAGCAGCTCTTC
CAISSGESSYNEQLF
>TRBJ2-1|-|TRBV15|-
TGTGCCACCAGCTCCCGGACGGTTAGCTCCTACAATGAGCAGTTCTTC
CATSSRTVSSYNEQFF